The 15 T cell receptor beta chains given below trace back to one sample, sequenced in a study of blood T cell repertoires in COVID-19. The method was immunoSEQ multiplex PCR; TCRdb's version includes in-frame clones alone and lacks a portion of them. The sample carries hundreds of thousands of clones, more than 75% recorded once. What was sequenced was PBMCs or T cells enriched from blood (not recorded which). The receptor source for this set is a woman in her fifties or sixties who had recovered from COVID-19.

This clone was seen only once. The rearrangement uses TRBV6-5 and TRBJ1-1; possibly TRBD1 for D (5 bases). CDR3 size: 13 residues. V was trimmed by 7 bases and J by 1 base, leaving 10 bases between them. Germline CDR1 and CDR2: MNHEY and SVGAGI. CDR3 coding DNA: TGTGCCAGCACTCGGACACCGAACACTGAAGCTTTCTTT. It codes for CASTRTPNTEAFF.

This chain links TRBV27 with TRBJ2-1; D remains unclear. CDR3 length: 15 amino acids. The germline V gene encodes CDR1 MNHEY and CDR2 SMNVEV (reference sequence). Between the trimmed V and J ends, which lost 2 bases and 0 bases, there was a span of 8 bases. The CDR3 protein is CASSLAWSSYNEQFF. The CDR3 nucleotides are TGTGCCAGCAGTTTAGCCTGGAGCTCCTACAATGAGCAGTTCTTC.

This chain joins TRBV6-1 and TRBJ2-7; TRBD1 is a possible D gene (5 bases). Germline CDR1 MNHNS, CDR2 SASEGT. The CDR3 loop spans 15 amino acids. V lost 3 bases to trimming and J lost 1 base, with 13 bases between them. The CDR3 here is CASSDPGIKSYEQYF. CDR3 bases: TGTGCCAGCAGTGATCCAGGGATCAAGTCCTACGAGCAGTACTTC.

The CDR3 coding sequence is TGTGCCAGCAGCCTCGACAGGGGTTCGAACACTGAAGCTTTCTTT. Its translation is CASSLDRGSNTEAFF. The rearrangement uses TRBV2 and TRBJ1-1; 8 nucleotides line up with TRBD1. The CDR3 is 15 residues long. Looked up from germline, CDR1 is SNHLY and CDR2 is FYNNEI. After removal of 6 bases from V and 1 base from J, the junction contained 7 bases not matched to a gene.

This chain links TRBV10-3 with TRBJ1-1, with TRBD1 identical over 7 bases. Germline CDR1 ENHRY, CDR2 SYGVKD. V trimming: 2 bases; J trimming: 9 bases; junction bases outside the gene matches: 9. The CDR3 is 14 amino acids. The CDR3 loop reads CAISENDRVSKAFF. The CDR3 DNA is TGTGCCATCAGTGAGAACGACAGGGTGTCTAAAGCTTTCTTT.

Notes on this clone: Other nucleotide sequences from this sample produce the same CDR3. This rearrangement joins TRBV28 to TRBJ1-4, with D possibly matching TRBD1 (5 bases). CDR1 and CDR2 from the germline V gene are MDHEN and SYDVKM. V was trimmed by 5 bases and J by 5 bases, leaving 6 bases between them. The CDR3 covers 12 residues. The CDR3 sequence: CASSRGNEKLFF. The CDR3 DNA is TGTGCCAGCAGTAGGGGAAATGAAAAACTGTTTTTT.

The chain couples TRBV11-2 to TRBJ2-1, with D possibly TRBD1 on 6 matching bases. Trimming pared 4 bases from V and 3 bases from J, leaving 22 bases between. Germline V lookup: CDR1 SGHAT, CDR2 FQNNGV. The CDR3 length is 18 residues. The CDR3 loop reads CASSSSFGQSENYNEQFF. The CDR3 DNA is TGTGCCAGCAGCTCCTCCTTTGGACAGAGTGAAAACTACAATGAGCAGTTCTTC.

Worth noting for this clone: Other DNA sequences in this sample translate to the same CDR3. The chain is built from TRBV3-1 (or the pseudogene TRBV3-2) and TRBJ2-7; D not resolved. Looked up from germline, CDR1 is LGHDT and CDR2 is YNNKEL (reference sequence). The CDR3 loop spans 12 amino acids. Deletions cut 3 bases from V and 4 bases from J, with 7 bases between. The CDR3 nucleotides are TGTGCCAGCAGCCAGACTCGATACGAGCAGTACTTC. Translation gives CASSQTRYEQYF.

The V call is TRBV28, the J call TRBJ2-5, with 7 bases that match TRBD1. With 10 bases clipped from V and 2 bases from J, the junction kept 4 bases outside the gene matches. Germline CDR1 MDHEN, CDR2 SYDVKM. The CDR3 is 12 amino acids. DNA for the CDR3: TGTGCCACCCGGGGACAGCAAGAGACCCAGTACTTC. Protein: CATRGQQETQYF.

The rearrangement links TRBV11-2 to TRBJ1-1; no clear D. The CDR3 loop spans 15 amino acids. Germline values: CDR1 SGHAT, CDR2 FQNNGV. V was pared by 6 bases and J by 1 base, with 15 bases between. The CDR3 sequence is CASRDTDYRNTEAFF. The CDR3 nucleotides read TGTGCCAGCAGAGATACAGATTACAGGAACACTGAAGCTTTCTTT.

This clone was counted a single time. V and J are TRBV2 and TRBJ2-5, with TRBD2 matching 14 bases. Germline V gene lookup returns CDR1 SNHLY and CDR2 FYNNEI. The CDR3 contains 17 residues. V lost 6 bases, J lost 2 bases, and 8 bases stayed unmatched. CDR3 sequence reads: CASRRTSGGLKQETQYF. CDR3 bases: TGTGCCAGCAGGAGGACTAGCGGGGGGCTTAAACAAGAGACCCAGTACTTC.

The rearrangement uses TRBV12-3 or TRBV12-4 and TRBJ1-2, with 10 nucleotides matching TRBD1. The CDR3 spans 13 residues. Trimming at V came to 6 bases and at J to 7 bases, leaving 5 bases not matched to a gene. The CDR3 region is CASSAGQGIGYTF. In DNA, the CDR3 is TGTGCCAGCAGCGCGGGACAGGGGATTGGCTACACCTTC.

This chain connects TRBV19 to TRBJ2-6, with 7 bases identical to TRBD1. The germline V gene has CDR1 LNHDA and CDR2 SQIVND (reference sequence). The CDR3 loop spans 16 amino acids. V trimming: 7 bases; J trimming: 0 bases; junction bases outside the gene matches: 6. DNA of the CDR3: TGTGCCAGTAAAGACAGGGCTGTCTCTGGGGCCAACGTCCTGACTTTC. This translates into CASKDRAVSGANVLTF.

This clone was detected only once. This chain connects TRBV18 to TRBJ1-2; 7 nucleotides agree with TRBD1. Per germline, CDR1 KGHSH and CDR2 LQKENI. V lost 3 bases and J lost 12; bases outside the gene matches: 13. This CDR3 spans 14 amino acids. As DNA, the CDR3 is TGTGCCAGCTCACCCCCAGACGTAGGGGGCTTGGACACCTTC. It specifies CASSPPDVGGLDTF.

CDR3 in DNA: TGTGCCAGCAGCCAGCAGCGGGGGCGCCGCACAGATACGCAGTATTTT. This codes for CASSQQRGRRTDTQYF. This rearrangement joins TRBV3-1 (or the pseudogene TRBV3-2) to TRBJ2-3; 8 bases line up with TRBD2. The V segment lost 3 bases and the J segment 1 base; nucleotides outside the gene matches: 6. The CDR3 spans 16 residues. CDR1 is LGHDT, CDR2 YNNKEL, per germline (reference sequence).